Below are 2 T cell receptor beta chains sequenced from a single sample in a study of blood T cell repertoires in COVID-19. Assay: immunoSEQ multiplex PCR; the TCRdb copy retains only in-frame clones and omits some. The repertoire holds around 100,000 clones, with nearly 90% as singletons. Sequencing used peripheral blood. The origin of the receptors is a woman in her sixties or seventies with acute or convalescent COVID-19.

A single count supports this clone. This rearrangement joins TRBV4-1 to TRBJ2-1; 7 nucleotides align to TRBD2. The J segment lost 6 bases and the V segment lost 4 bases, leaving 12 bases of the junction unmatched. The CDR3 length is 16 residues. Germline V lookup: CDR1 MGHRA, CDR2 YSYEKL. CDR3 sequence (DNA): TGCGCCAGCAGCCCGCCGGCGGGGGAGTTGGGCAATGAGCAGTTCTTC. Residues: CASSPPAGELGNEQFF.

Comments on this clone: The same CDR3 is also encoded by other DNA sequences in this sample. The rearrangement links TRBV5-1 to TRBJ1-6; D is perhaps TRBD1 (5 bases). The V gene's germline CDR1 is SGHRS and CDR2 YFSETQ. The V end was cut by 0 bases, the J end by 8 bases, with 6 bases between. The CDR3 consists of 13 residues. The CDR3 DNA reads TGCGCCAGCAGCTTGGGGGGGGATTCACCCCTCCACTTT. It is translated as CASSLGGDSPLHF.